A single sample is the source of the 22 T cell receptor beta chains below, sequenced in a study of blood T cell repertoires in COVID-19. Produced via immunoSEQ multiplex PCR; TCRdb's table is partial and in-frame only. Counted here are about 140,000 clones, 82% occurring once; the ten biggest clones make up less than 5%. The sequenced sample was peripheral blood. The origin of the receptors is a woman of 80 years or more with acute or convalescent COVID-19.

The gene calls are TRBV7-3 and TRBJ2-1, with D hard to call. This CDR3 has 13 amino acids. Germline lookup yields CDR1 SGHTA and CDR2 FQGTGA. V was shortened by 2 bases and J by 4 bases, with 6 bases between the two germline ends. The CDR3 region is CASSLARYNEQFF. The CDR3 bases are TGTGCCAGCAGCTTAGCCCGGTACAATGAGCAGTTCTTC.

The rearrangement joins TRBV5-5 to TRBJ2-1; possible D gene TRBD1, 6 bases. V lost 0 bases, J lost 1 base, and 20 bases lay in between. Germline lookup yields CDR1 SGHKS and CDR2 YYEKEE (reference sequence). The CDR3 totals 19 residues. The CDR3 coding sequence is TGTGCCAGCAGCTTGGTGGGTACAGGGTCCCTGGAGTCCTACAATGAGCAGTTCTTC. Translation: CASSLVGTGSLESYNEQFF.

This chain uses TRBV30 with TRBJ2-1, with 8 bases matching TRBD1. The CDR3 is 17 residues long. Germline-derived CDR1 and CDR2 are GTSNPN and SVGIG (reference sequence). Trimming at V came to 2 bases and at J to 4 bases, leaving 13 bases not matched to a gene. The CDR3 here is CAWSRLRTGLGYNEQFF. Written as DNA, the CDR3 is TGTGCCTGGAGTAGACTGAGGACAGGGCTAGGGTACAATGAGCAGTTCTTC. The variable domain in full, with the rest retrieved from reference TRBV30 and TRBJ2-1, is SQTIHQWPATLVQPVGSPLSLECTVEGTSNPNLYWYRQAAGRGLQLLFYSVGIGQISSEVPQNLSASRPQDRQFILSSKKLLLSDSGFYLCAWSRLRTGLGYNEQFFGPGTRLTVL.

The gene calls are TRBV19 and TRBJ1-2; possible D gene TRBD1, 6 bases. Trimming pared 4 bases from V and 2 bases from J, leaving 8 bases between. This CDR3 contains 13 residues. CDR1 is LNHDA and CDR2 is SQIVND in the germline V gene (reference sequence). The CDR3 DNA reads TGTGCCAGTAGTACGGGACAAAACTATGGCTACACCTTC. Its translation is CASSTGQNYGYTF.

J is TRBJ2-3 and V is TRBV29-1; TRBD1 matches 7 bases. Germline CDR1 SQVTM, CDR2 ANQGSEA. The V gene end was trimmed by 1 base and the J gene end by 1 base; junction bases not matched to a gene: 8. This CDR3 region has 16 residues. CDR3 loop: CSVEGWKGAGTDTQYF. In nucleotides, the CDR3 is TGCAGCGTTGAAGGGTGGAAGGGGGCGGGCACAGATACGCAGTATTTT.

This sequence joins TRBV6-5 and TRBJ2-5, with D unresolved. The CDR3 spans 13 residues. V lost 8 bases and J 4 bases, leaving 14 bases between the germline ends. Germline V lookup: CDR1 MNHEY, CDR2 SVGAGI. The chain's CDR3 is CASASPGGETQYF. CDR3 coding DNA: TGTGCCAGCGCCTCCCCAGGTGGAGAGACCCAGTACTTC.

The chain links TRBV5-6 to TRBJ2-1; 8 nucleotides agree with TRBD2. Germline loops: CDR1 SGHDT, CDR2 YYEEEE. This CDR3 spans 17 amino acids. J lost 1 base, V lost 4 bases, and 10 bases had no gene match. CDR3 protein: CASSLGRAPFSYNEQFF. CDR3 coding DNA: TGTGCCAGCAGCCTCGGGAGGGCTCCCTTTTCCTACAATGAGCAGTTCTTC.

The V call is TRBV24-1, the J call TRBJ2-1; 7 nucleotides agree with TRBD2. Unmatched junction bases numbered 9, after V lost 3 bases and J lost 5 bases. The CDR3 is 16 residues long. The germline V gene encodes CDR1 KGHDR and CDR2 SFDVKD. The CDR3 here is CATSDTRTSYHNEQFF. CDR3 nucleotides: TGTGCCACCAGTGATACCCGGACTAGTTACCACAATGAGCAGTTCTTC.

The chain couples TRBV28 to TRBJ1-2, with 8 bases that match TRBD1. The V segment lost 2 bases and the J segment 5 bases; nucleotides outside the gene matches: 10. CDR3 length equals 16 residues. CDR1 MDHEN and CDR2 SYDVKM come from the germline V gene. CDR3 in DNA: TGTGCCAGCAGTTTAATGGGGGACAGGTTAGGTTATGGCTACACCTTC. As protein: CASSLMGDRLGYGYTF.

The sample holds one count of this clone. This chain joins TRBV27 and TRBJ1-1; no clear D. V lost 7 bases, J lost 5 bases, and 14 bases lay in between. CDR1 and CDR2 from the germline V gene are MNHEY and SMNVEV (reference sequence). The CDR3 extends over 13 amino acids. DNA of the CDR3: TGTGCCAGCAAAGTTTGGGCGGGGACTGAAGCTTTCTTT. Its translation: CASKVWAGTEAFF.

The chain carries TRBV15 and TRBJ1-5, with TRBD1 matching 7 bases. The trim removed 2 bases at V and 0 bases at J, leaving 10 bases unmatched. The CDR3 is made up of 18 amino acids. Germline V CDR1 and CDR2: LNHNV, YYDKDF (reference sequence). The chain's CDR3 is CATSRLGQRAYSNQPQHF. CDR3 sequence (DNA): TGTGCCACCAGCAGACTGGGACAGCGGGCTTATAGCAATCAGCCCCAGCATTTT.

The gene calls are TRBV2 and TRBJ2-3, with 9 bases matching TRBD2. Losses at the gene ends were 4 bases for V and 3 bases for J; bases not matched to a gene: 20. The CDR3 runs 20 residues. Germline V lookup: CDR1 SNHLY, CDR2 FYNNEI. The CDR3 DNA is TGTGCCAGCAGTGGCGTAGCGGGGGAGTCGGTGGGTCAGGGGACAGATACGCAGTATTTT. This translates into CASSGVAGESVGQGTDTQYF.

This chain joins TRBV28 and TRBJ1-1; no firm D call. The germline V gene has CDR1 MDHEN and CDR2 SYDVKM. The ends were cut back, 6 bases at V and 0 bases at J, with 5 bases in the middle. CDR3 length: 12 residues. The CDR3 nucleotides are TGTGCCAGCAGCGCTATGAACACTGAAGCTTTCTTT. This encodes CASSAMNTEAFF.

This clone has just a few counts. This chain uses TRBV7-9 with TRBJ2-7, with D maybe TRBD2 (5 bases). Germline V gene data show CDR1 as SEHNR and CDR2 as FQNEAQ (reference sequence). The CDR3 is 17 residues long. Trimming pared 5 bases from V and 2 bases from J, leaving 22 bases between. This CDR3 reads CASSHPLRRQATYEQYF. The CDR3 nucleotides read TGTGCCAGCAGCCATCCCCTCCGGAGGCAGGCGACCTACGAGCAGTACTTC.

This clone has at least ten counts. The rearrangement joins TRBV10-3 to TRBJ2-7; 10 nucleotides agree with TRBD1. This CDR3 spans 13 amino acids. J gave up 6 bases and V 6 bases, and 5 bases lay outside the gene matches. The germline V gene encodes CDR1 ENHRY and CDR2 SYGVKD. CDR3 DNA: TGTGCCATCAGGGCGACAGGGGGCGCCGAGCAGTACTTC. Amino acids: CAIRATGGAEQYF.

This chain joins TRBV19 and TRBJ1-4; 8 nucleotides match TRBD1. The V gene end was trimmed by 4 bases and the J gene end by 5 bases; junction bases not matched to a gene: 9. The germline V gene has CDR1 LNHDA and CDR2 SQIVND (reference sequence). The CDR3 runs to 16 residues. The CDR3 DNA follows: TGTGCCAGTAGTACCCCCGGACAGGGCCCCAATGAAAAACTGTTTTTT. Its protein product is CASSTPGQGPNEKLFF.

V is TRBV18 and J is TRBJ1-2; a weak D match, TRBD1 (6 bases). There are 13 residues in the CDR3. Trimming cost V 3 bases and J 4 bases, with 9 bases left between them. Germline-derived CDR1 and CDR2 are KGHSH and LQKENI. The CDR3 reads CASSPGQSYGYTF. The CDR3 bases are TGTGCCAGCTCACCGGGACAAAGCTATGGCTACACCTTC.

The chain joins TRBV28 to TRBJ2-7, with 13 bases that match TRBD2. This CDR3 contains 16 residues. Germline CDR1 is MDHEN and CDR2 is SYDVKM. Trimming at V came to 6 bases and at J to 1 base, leaving 6 bases not matched to a gene. Here the CDR3 DNA reads TGTGCCAGCAGGCCCGGACTAGCGGGGGCTTCCTACGAGCAGTACTTC. Protein: CASRPGLAGASYEQYF.

This clone appeared once. The chain has TRBV3-1 (or the pseudogene TRBV3-2) and TRBJ2-7, with 7 nucleotides matching TRBD1. CDR3 length: 15 amino acids. V was pared by 1 base and J by 2 bases, with 5 bases of the junction left unmatched. Germline V gene sequence: CDR1 LGHDT, CDR2 YNNKEL (reference sequence). This CDR3 reads CASSQVARGTYEQYF. CDR3 nucleotide sequence: TGTGCCAGCAGCCAAGTTGCCAGGGGGACCTACGAGCAGTACTTC.

J is TRBJ2-2 and V is TRBV28, with 9 nucleotides matching TRBD1. V lost 4 bases to trimming and J lost 4 bases; unmatched junction nucleotides: 4. The CDR3 consists of 15 residues. Per germline, CDR1 MDHEN and CDR2 SYDVKM. The CDR3 protein is CASSYRGRVTGELFF. In DNA form, the CDR3 reads TGTGCCAGCAGTTACAGGGGGCGCGTCACCGGGGAGCTGTTTTTT.

This rearrangement joins TRBV5-1 to TRBJ2-3, with 8 bases aligning to TRBD1. V was pared by 5 bases and J by 1 base, with 3 bases of the junction left unmatched. Germline V gene sequence: CDR1 SGHRS, CDR2 YFSETQ. This CDR3 has 14 residues. Written as DNA, the CDR3 is TGCGCCAGCAGACAGGGGGACCGCACAGATACGCAGTATTTT. It is translated as CASRQGDRTDTQYF.

J is TRBJ1-5 and V is TRBV19; the match to TRBD1 covers 7 bases. With V trimmed by 9 bases and J by 7 bases, 9 bases remained unmatched. This CDR3 spans 13 amino acids. Looked up from germline, CDR1 is LNHDA and CDR2 is SQIVND (reference sequence). The CDR3 DNA sequence: TGTGCCAGCACGGACAGGCTGGAACAGCCCCAGCATTTT. It specifies CASTDRLEQPQHF.